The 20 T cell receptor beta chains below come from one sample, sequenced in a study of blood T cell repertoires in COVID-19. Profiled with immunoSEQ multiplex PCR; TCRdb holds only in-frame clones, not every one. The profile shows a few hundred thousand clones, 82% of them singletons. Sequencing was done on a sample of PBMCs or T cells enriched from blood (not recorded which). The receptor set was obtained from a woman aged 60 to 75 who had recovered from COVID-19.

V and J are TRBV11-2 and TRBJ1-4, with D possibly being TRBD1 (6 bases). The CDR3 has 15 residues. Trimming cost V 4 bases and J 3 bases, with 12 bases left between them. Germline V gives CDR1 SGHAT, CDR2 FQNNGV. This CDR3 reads CASSSQGWANEKLFF. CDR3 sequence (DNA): TGTGCCAGCAGCTCCCAGGGGTGGGCTAATGAAAAACTGTTTTTT.

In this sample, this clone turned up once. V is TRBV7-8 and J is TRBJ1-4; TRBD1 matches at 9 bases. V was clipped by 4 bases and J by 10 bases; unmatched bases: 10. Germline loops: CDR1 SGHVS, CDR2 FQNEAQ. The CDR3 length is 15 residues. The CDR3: CASSSMGQGLGKLFF. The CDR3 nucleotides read TGTGCCAGCAGCTCAATGGGACAGGGCCTCGGAAAACTGTTTTTT.

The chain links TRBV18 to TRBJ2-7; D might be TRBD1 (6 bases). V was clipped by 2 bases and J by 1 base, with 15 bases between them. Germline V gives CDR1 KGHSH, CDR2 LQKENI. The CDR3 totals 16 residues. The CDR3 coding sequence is TGTGCCAGCTCACCAGGCTTTAAAACAGGGTCCTACGAGCAGTACTTC. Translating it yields CASSPGFKTGSYEQYF.

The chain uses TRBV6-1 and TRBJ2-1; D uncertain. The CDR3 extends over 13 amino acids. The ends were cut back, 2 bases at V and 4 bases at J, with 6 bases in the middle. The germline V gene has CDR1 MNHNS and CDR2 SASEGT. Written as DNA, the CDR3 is TGTGCCAGCAGTGAATCGAGTTACAATGAGCAGTTCTTC. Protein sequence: CASSESSYNEQFF.

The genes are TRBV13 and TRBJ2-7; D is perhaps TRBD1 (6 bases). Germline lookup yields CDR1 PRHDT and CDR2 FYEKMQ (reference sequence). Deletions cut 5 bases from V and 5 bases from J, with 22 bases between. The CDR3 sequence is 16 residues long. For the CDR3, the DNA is TGTGCCAGCAGCCCGCCTGGGAACAGGGAAATAGACGAGCAGTACTTC. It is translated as CASSPPGNREIDEQYF.

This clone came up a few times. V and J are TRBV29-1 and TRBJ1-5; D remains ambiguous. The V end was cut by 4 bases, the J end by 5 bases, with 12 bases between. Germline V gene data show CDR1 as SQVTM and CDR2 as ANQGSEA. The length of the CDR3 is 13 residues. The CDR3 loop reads CSVGIGQDQPQHF. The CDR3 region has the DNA TGCAGCGTTGGGATAGGCCAGGATCAGCCCCAGCATTTT.

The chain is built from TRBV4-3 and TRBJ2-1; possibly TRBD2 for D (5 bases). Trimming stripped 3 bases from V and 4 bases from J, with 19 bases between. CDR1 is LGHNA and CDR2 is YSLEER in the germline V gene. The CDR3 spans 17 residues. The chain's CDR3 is CASSQEIQAADYNEQFF. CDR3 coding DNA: TGCGCCAGCAGCCAGGAAATTCAGGCAGCGGATTACAATGAGCAGTTCTTC.

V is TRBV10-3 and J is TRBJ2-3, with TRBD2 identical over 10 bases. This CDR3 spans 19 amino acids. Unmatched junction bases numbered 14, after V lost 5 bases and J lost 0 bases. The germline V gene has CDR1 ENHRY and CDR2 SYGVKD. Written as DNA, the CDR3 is TGTGCCATCAGTATTGAGCGGGGGGGCCGAGGAGGGAGCACAGATACGCAGTATTTT. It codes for CAISIERGGRGGSTDTQYF.

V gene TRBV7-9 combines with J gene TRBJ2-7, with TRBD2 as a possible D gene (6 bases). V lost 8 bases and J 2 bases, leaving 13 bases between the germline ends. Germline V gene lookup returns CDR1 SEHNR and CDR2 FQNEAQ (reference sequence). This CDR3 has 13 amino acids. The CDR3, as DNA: TGTGCCAGCGGAGGGAATGAGCCCTACGAGCAGTACTTC. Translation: CASGGNEPYEQYF.

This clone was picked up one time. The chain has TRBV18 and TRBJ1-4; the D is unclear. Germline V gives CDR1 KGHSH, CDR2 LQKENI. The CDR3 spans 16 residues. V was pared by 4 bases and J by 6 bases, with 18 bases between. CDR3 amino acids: CASSQTGPGRYEKLFF. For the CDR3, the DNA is TGTGCCAGCTCACAAACCGGTCCGGGAAGGTATGAAAAACTGTTTTTT. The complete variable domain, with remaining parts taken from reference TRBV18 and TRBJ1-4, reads NAGVMQNPRHLVRRRGQEARLRCSPMKGHSHVYWYRQLPEEGLKFMVYLQKENIIDESGMPKERFSAEFPKEGPSILRIQQVVRGDSAAYFCASSQTGPGRYEKLFFGSGTQLSVL.

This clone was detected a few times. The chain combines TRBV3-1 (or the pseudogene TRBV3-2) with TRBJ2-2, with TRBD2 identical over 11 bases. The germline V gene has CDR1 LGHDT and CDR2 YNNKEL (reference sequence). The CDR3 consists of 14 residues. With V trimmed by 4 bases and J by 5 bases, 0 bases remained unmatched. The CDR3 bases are TGTGCCAGCAGCCCTAGCGGGAGGACCGGGGAGCTGTTTTTT. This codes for CASSPSGRTGELFF.

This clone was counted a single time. CDR3 residues: CAISESANTEAFF. In DNA, the CDR3 is TGTGCCATCAGTGAGTCGGCGAACACTGAAGCTTTCTTT. V usage is TRBV10-3 and J usage is TRBJ1-1; D is undetermined. Deletions cut 0 bases from V and 1 base from J, with 3 bases between. The germline V gene encodes CDR1 ENHRY and CDR2 SYGVKD. The CDR3 is 13 residues long.

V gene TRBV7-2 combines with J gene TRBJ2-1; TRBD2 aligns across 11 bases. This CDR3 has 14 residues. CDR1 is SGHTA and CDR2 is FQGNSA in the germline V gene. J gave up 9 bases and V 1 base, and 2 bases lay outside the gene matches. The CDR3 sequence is CASSLDLAGGEQFF. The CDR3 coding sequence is TGTGCCAGCAGCTTAGACCTAGCGGGAGGTGAGCAGTTCTTC.

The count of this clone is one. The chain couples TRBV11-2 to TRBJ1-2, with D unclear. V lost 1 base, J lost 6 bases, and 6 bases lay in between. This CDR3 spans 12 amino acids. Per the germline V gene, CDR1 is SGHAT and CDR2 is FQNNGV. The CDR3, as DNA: TGTGCCAGCAGCTTAGCCGCGGATGGCTACACCTTC. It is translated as CASSLAADGYTF.

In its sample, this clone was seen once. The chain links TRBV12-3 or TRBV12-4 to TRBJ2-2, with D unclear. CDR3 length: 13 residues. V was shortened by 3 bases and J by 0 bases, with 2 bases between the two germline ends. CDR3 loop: CASSFANTGELFF. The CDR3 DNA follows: TGTGCCAGCAGTTTCGCGAACACCGGGGAGCTGTTTTTT.

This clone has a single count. The CDR3 loop reads CSAPRSHEQFF. The CDR3 DNA is TGCAGTGCCCCCCGGTCCCATGAGCAGTTCTTC. This sequence joins TRBV20-1 and TRBJ2-1; D ambiguous. The CDR3 length is 11 residues. Germline V gives CDR1 DFQATT, CDR2 SNEGSKA (reference sequence). V was cut by 6 bases and J by 8 bases, with 11 bases left in between.

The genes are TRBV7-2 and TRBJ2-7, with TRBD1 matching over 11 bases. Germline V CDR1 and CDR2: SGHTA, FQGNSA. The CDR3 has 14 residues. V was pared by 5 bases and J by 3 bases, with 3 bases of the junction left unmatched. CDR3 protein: CASSPGTGGYEQYF. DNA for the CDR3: TGTGCCAGCAGCCCAGGGACAGGGGGCTACGAGCAGTACTTC. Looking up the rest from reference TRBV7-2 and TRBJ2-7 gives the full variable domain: GAGVSQSPSNKVTEKGKDVELRCDPISGHTALYWYRQSLGQGLEFLIYFQGNSAPDKSGLPSDRFSAERTGGSVSTLTIQRTQQEDSAVYLCASSPGTGGYEQYFGPGTRLTVT.

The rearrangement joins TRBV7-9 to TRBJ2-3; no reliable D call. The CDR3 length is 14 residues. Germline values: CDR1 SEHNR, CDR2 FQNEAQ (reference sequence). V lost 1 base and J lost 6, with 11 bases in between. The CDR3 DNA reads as TGTGCCAGCAGCTTAGTTGGGCCGACGGATACGCAGTATTTT. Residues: CASSLVGPTDTQYF.

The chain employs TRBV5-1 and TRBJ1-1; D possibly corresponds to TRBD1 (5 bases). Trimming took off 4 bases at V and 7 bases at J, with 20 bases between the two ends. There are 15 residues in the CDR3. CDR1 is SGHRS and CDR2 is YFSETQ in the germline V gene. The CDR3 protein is CASSPQGVLHGEAFF. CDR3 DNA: TGCGCCAGCAGCCCGCAGGGTGTTTTGCATGGTGAAGCTTTCTTT.

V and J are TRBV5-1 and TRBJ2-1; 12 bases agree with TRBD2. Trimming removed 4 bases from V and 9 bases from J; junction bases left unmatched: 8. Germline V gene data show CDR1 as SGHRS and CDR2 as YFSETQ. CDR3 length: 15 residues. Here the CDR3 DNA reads TGCGCCAGCAGCCCCCTAGCGGGAGGGCCCAGTGAGCAGTTCTTC. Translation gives CASSPLAGGPSEQFF.